The next 23 T cell receptor beta chains were all read from a single sample in a study of regulatory T cells in long-lasting Graves disease. Time point described: newly diagnosed GD, antithyroid drugs for less than 3 months. PBMCs provided the RNA from which the TCR library was made. iRepertoire HTBI primers and Arm-PCR of CDR3 regions built TCR beta libraries. Using its own MiXCR run on the multiplex PCR reads, TCRdb lists one record per CDR3 protein. Of hundreds of thousands of distinct CDR3 sequences in the sample, approximately 16% are singletons; the top ten hold just under 25%. The data were also submitted as part of a second study, on T cells in Graves' hyperthyroidism and ophthalmopathy.

The specimen comprised peripheral blood mononuclear cells (PBMCs), sampled at new diagnosis, from a patient treated with antithyroid drugs. The receptors come from a middle-aged woman with Graves disease.

CDR3 amino acids: CASSPGQLSGANVLTF. CDR3 nucleotides: TGCGCCAGCAGCCCCGGACAACTCTCTGGGGCCAACGTCCTGACTTTC. The genes are TRBV5-1 and TRBJ2-6; D possibly corresponds to TRBD1 (5 bases). Germline-derived CDR1 and CDR2 are SGHRS and YFSETQ. This CDR3 has 16 residues. Trimming shortened V by 4 bases and J by 0 bases, and 11 bases separated the two germline ends.

This clonotype was seen at least ten times. J is TRBJ2-7 and V is TRBV6-1; no clear D gene. CDR1 and CDR2 (germline): MNHNS, SASEGT. The ends were cut back, 6 bases at V and 0 bases at J, with 15 bases in the middle. This CDR3 has 15 amino acids. The CDR3 spells CASSDGETDSYEQYF. The CDR3 nucleotides are TGTGCCAGCAGCGACGGCGAGACGGACTCCTACGAGCAGTACTTC.

This clonotype was seen many times. This sequence joins TRBV27 and TRBJ1-5; a weak D match, TRBD1 (6 bases). This CDR3 has 15 amino acids. Germline V gene data show CDR1 as MNHEY and CDR2 as SMNVEV (reference sequence). Trimming left V 5 bases short and J 2 bases short, with 13 bases between. CDR3 nucleotides: TGTGCCAGCAGTCTTGTGGCAGGGGGCAATCAGCCCCAGCATTTT. Its protein product is CASSLVAGGNQPQHF.

Notes on this clonotype: Being one base from a much bigger clone, this may be a read error. The chain combines TRBV7-9 with TRBJ2-1; the D is unclear. The J call may be mistaken, given a closer DNA end match to TRBJ2-7. Looked up from germline, CDR1 is SEHNR and CDR2 is FQNEAQ (reference sequence). The CDR3 contains 13 residues. In DNA form, the CDR3 reads TGTGCCAGCAGCTTAAGTAAGGTTGGTGAGCAGTACTTC. Translating it yields CASSLSKVGEQYF.

The gene calls are TRBV7-2 and TRBJ2-5; a possible D gene is TRBD1 (5 bases). V was shortened by 5 bases and J by 2 bases, with 15 bases between the two germline ends. The CDR3 loop spans 15 amino acids. Germline V gene lookup returns CDR1 SGHTA and CDR2 FQGNSA. Here the CDR3 reads CASSPSWTRQETQYF. The CDR3 DNA follows: TGTGCCAGCAGCCCATCCTGGACACGTCAAGAGACCCAGTACTTC.

This clonotype appeared many times. This chain uses TRBV9 with TRBJ1-3, with D unresolved. This CDR3 is built from 12 residues. Germline loops: CDR1 SGDLS, CDR2 YYNGEE. V shed 1 base and J shed 1 base, with 0 bases lying between them. The CDR3 DNA reads TGTGCCAGCAGCGTATCTGGAAACACCATATATTTT. Translation: CASSVSGNTIYF.

The table lists this clonotype with a few counts. V and J are TRBV6-1 and TRBJ1-5; D possibly corresponds to TRBD1 (5 bases). V gave up 4 bases and J gave up 0 bases, with 16 bases separating them. Germline V gene lookup returns CDR1 MNHNS and CDR2 SASEGT. CDR3 length equals 17 residues. The CDR3 region is CASSGTSRPYSNQPQHF. As DNA, the CDR3 is TGTGCCAGCAGTGGGACAAGCCGCCCCTATAGCAATCAGCCCCAGCATTTT.

In this sample, this clonotype turned up many times. The chain is built from TRBV28 and TRBJ1-2; D call uncertain. The CDR3 is 12 residues long. V dropped 3 bases and J dropped 7 bases, with 9 bases sitting between them. Germline CDR1 MDHEN, CDR2 SYDVKM. CDR3 in amino acids: CASSFSSAGYTF. In DNA form, the CDR3 reads TGTGCCAGCAGTTTCAGCTCGGCTGGCTACACCTTC.

The V gene is TRBV5-1, the J gene TRBJ2-1, with D maybe TRBD2 (7 bases). The CDR3 loop spans 13 amino acids. Between the trimmed V and J ends, which lost 1 base and 11 bases, there was a span of 13 bases. Germline V gene lookup returns CDR1 SGHRS and CDR2 YFSETQ. The CDR3 region has the DNA TGCGCCAGCAGCTTGCCCCCCGGGGGGCAGCAGTTCTTC. Amino acid sequence: CASSLPPGGQQFF.

This sequence joins TRBV19 and TRBJ2-7; D might be TRBD2 (6 bases). Germline V gene lookup returns CDR1 LNHDA and CDR2 SQIVND (reference sequence). The CDR3 sequence is 13 residues long. The V end lost 0 bases, the J end lost 7 bases, and 10 bases lay between the germline ends. The CDR3 coding sequence is TGTGCCAGTAGTATAGATTTCGCGGGGGAGCAGTACTTC. Translating it yields CASSIDFAGEQYF.

In its sample, this clonotype was seen many times. The rearrangement links TRBV5-1 to TRBJ2-2, with TRBD2 matching 7 bases. From germline, CDR1 is SGHRS and CDR2 YFSETQ. The junction had 3 bases not matched to a gene; V was cut back by 4 bases and J by 0 bases. The length of the CDR3 is 15 residues. The CDR3 DNA sequence: TGCGCCAGCAGCCTACTAGCGTCGAACACCGGGGAGCTGTTTTTT. This codes for CASSLLASNTGELFF.

This chain connects TRBV6-5 to TRBJ2-5, with a weak D call TRBD2 (6 bases). This CDR3 contains 15 residues. Germline-derived CDR1 and CDR2 are MNHEY and SVGAGI. Trimming stripped 0 bases from V and 1 base from J, with 9 bases between. Written as DNA, the CDR3 is TGTGCCAGCAGTTACTCTGCGGGGCTCCAAGAGACCCAGTACTTC. It translates to CASSYSAGLQETQYF.

This clonotype came up many times. This chain links TRBV7-8 with TRBJ1-5, with D possibly matching TRBD1 (6 bases). This CDR3 is built from 14 residues. The ends were cut back, 5 bases at V and 1 base at J, with 9 bases in the middle. The germline CDR1 and CDR2 sequences are SGHVS and FQNEAQ. CDR3 DNA: TGTGCCAGCAGCCACAGGGTGAGCAATCAGCCCCAGCATTTT. Translation: CASSHRVSNQPQHF.

The rearrangement links TRBV6-2 or TRBV6-3 to TRBJ1-5, with no clear D. This CDR3 comprises 13 residues. The ends were cut back, 8 bases at V and 2 bases at J, with 10 bases in the middle. Germline values: CDR1 MNHEY, CDR2 SVGEGT. This chain's CDR3 is CASQITGNQPQHF. The CDR3 DNA sequence: TGTGCCAGCCAGATAACTGGCAATCAGCCCCAGCATTTT.

Many counts were recorded for this clonotype. J is TRBJ2-1 and V is TRBV2; possibly TRBD1 for D (6 bases). This CDR3 is 15 amino acids long. The germline V gene has CDR1 SNHLY and CDR2 FYNNEI. V was clipped by 6 bases and J by 4 bases, with 16 bases between them. CDR3 nucleotide sequence: TGTGCCAGCAGATACAGGGCAGGCGATTACAATGAGCAGTTCTTC. Amino acid sequence: CASRYRAGDYNEQFF.

The V and J genes are TRBV7-9 and TRBJ1-4; possible D gene TRBD1, 5 bases. The CDR3 consists of 14 residues. The V and J ends lost 7 bases and 7 bases respectively, with 16 bases between them. Germline V gives CDR1 SEHNR, CDR2 FQNEAQ (reference sequence). CDR3 region: CASTSGGGSEKLFF. The CDR3 DNA reads TGTGCCAGCACCTCTGGGGGGGGTAGTGAAAAACTGTTTTTT.

This clonotype showed up many times. The chain uses TRBV12-3 or TRBV12-4 and TRBJ2-7; perhaps TRBD2 as D (6 bases). V was shortened by 3 bases and J by 4 bases, with 22 bases between the two germline ends. The CDR3 extends over 17 amino acids. The DNA for the CDR3 is TGTGCCAGCAGTTTTAATGGCGGGAATTATCTCTATTACGAGCAGTACTTC. Residues: CASSFNGGNYLYYEQYF.

The sample holds a few counts of this clonotype. This chain uses TRBV4-1 with TRBJ2-3; 9 bases align to TRBD2. Germline CDR1 is MGHRA and CDR2 is YSYEKL. The V gene end was trimmed by 2 bases and the J gene end by 6 bases; junction bases not matched to a gene: 6. The CDR3 is 15 amino acids. The CDR3: CASSQLAGAPDTQYF. The DNA for the CDR3 is TGCGCCAGCAGCCAATTAGCGGGGGCGCCGGATACGCAGTATTTT.

This clonotype was detected many times. V is TRBV13 and J is TRBJ1-2; D is ambiguous. Germline V gene lookup returns CDR1 PRHDT and CDR2 FYEKMQ (reference sequence). CDR3 length: 14 residues. V was trimmed by 5 bases and J by 4 bases, leaving 14 bases between them. CDR3 residues: CASSEGLGLYGYTF. DNA for the CDR3: TGTGCCAGCAGCGAAGGCCTTGGTCTCTATGGCTACACCTTC.

This clonotype was seen a single time. This chain uses TRBV19 with TRBJ2-7, with D possibly being TRBD2 (7 bases). V was clipped by 3 bases and J by 6 bases, with 15 bases between them. The CDR3 spans 14 residues. Germline CDR1 LNHDA, CDR2 SQIVND (reference sequence). The CDR3 nucleotides are TGTGCCAGTAGTATTGGTGGGGGGGCCGGCGAGCAGTACTTC. Amino acid sequence: CASSIGGGAGEQYF.

The chain carries TRBV19 and TRBJ1-1; D is ambiguous. This CDR3 is built from 14 residues. The V gene lost 3 bases and the J gene lost 2 bases, with 10 bases spanning the gap. Germline V gene lookup returns CDR1 LNHDA and CDR2 SQIVND (reference sequence). The CDR3 sequence is CASSMRGRNTEAFF. For the CDR3, the DNA is TGTGCCAGTAGTATGAGAGGGAGAAACACTGAAGCTTTCTTT.

V and J are TRBV10-2 and TRBJ2-7, with D perhaps TRBD1 (5 bases). CDR3 length: 13 amino acids. Germline assignment: CDR1 WSHSY and CDR2 SAAADI. Trimming shortened V by 10 bases and J by 2 bases, and 15 bases separated the two germline ends. CDR3 protein: CATTSDRAYEQYF. The CDR3 DNA sequence: TGCGCCACCACCTCAGACAGAGCCTACGAGCAGTACTTC.

The chain is built from TRBV20-1 and TRBJ2-7; D is possibly TRBD2 (6 bases). The V end lost 5 bases, the J end lost 3 bases, and 11 bases lay between the germline ends. Looked up from germline, CDR1 is DFQATT and CDR2 is SNEGSKA (reference sequence). The CDR3 totals 12 residues. The CDR3 DNA follows: TGCAGTGCTGACCGGGACTTCTACGAGCAGTACTTC. Its translation is CSADRDFYEQYF.